The next 27 T cell receptor beta chains were all read from a single sample in a study of T-cell reconstitution after alpha-beta-depleted transplantation in children. Unique molecular identifiers featured in how the TCRbeta library was prepared. TCRdb re-called the PCR reads through MiXCR, storing one row per CDR3 protein. The sample comprises over 400,000 distinct CDR3 sequences, about 40% of which are singletons, and about 30% rests with the top ten. The material sequenced was PBMCs, taken before TCRalphabeta/CD19-depleted stem cell transplant. These receptor sequences come from a girl aged 2-10 years with aplastic anemia, due to receive a stem cell transplant.

This chain connects TRBV7-2 to TRBJ1-6; no clear D. Deletions cut 1 base from V and 7 bases from J, with 8 bases between. Germline V gene sequence: CDR1 SGHTA, CDR2 FQGNSA. The CDR3 covers 14 residues. The CDR3 here is CASSLDHGNSPLHF. The CDR3 DNA sequence: TGTGCCAGCAGCTTAGATCACGGAAATTCACCCCTCCACTTT.

This chain links TRBV20-1 with TRBJ2-5, with TRBD2 as a possible D gene (5 bases). Deletions cut 4 bases from V and 5 bases from J, with 14 bases between. This CDR3 region has 13 residues. Germline CDR1 and CDR2: DFQATT and SNEGSKA (reference sequence). The CDR3 DNA reads as TGCAGTGCTAAAGCTAGCTTCAGGGAGACCCAGTACTTC. Its translation: CSAKASFRETQYF.

This clonotype was seen a few times. The gene calls are TRBV6-5 and TRBJ2-3; TRBD1 might be the D (5 bases). The germline CDR1 and CDR2 sequences are MNHEY and SVGAGI. The germline V and J ends were trimmed by 3 bases and 2 bases, with 9 bases remaining between them. The CDR3 runs 14 residues. CDR3 protein: CASSYKGDTDTQYF. The CDR3 DNA reads TGTGCCAGCAGTTATAAAGGGGACACAGATACGCAGTATTTT.

The chain recombines TRBV6-2 or TRBV6-3 with TRBJ2-6, with D perhaps TRBD1 or TRBD2 (5 bases each). The germline V and J ends were trimmed by 5 bases and 2 bases, with 16 bases remaining between them. There are 17 residues in the CDR3. Germline V gene sequence: CDR1 MNHEY, CDR2 SVGEGT. The CDR3 sequence is CASSRRDKGPGANVLTF. For the CDR3, the DNA is TGTGCCAGCAGTCGCCGGGATAAGGGGCCTGGGGCCAACGTCCTGACTTTC.

This chain uses TRBV20-1 with TRBJ2-5, with 11 bases matching TRBD2. CDR1 DFQATT and CDR2 SNEGSKA come from the germline V gene (reference sequence). J lost 4 bases, V lost 2 bases, and 3 bases had no gene match. The CDR3 loop spans 14 amino acids. As DNA, the CDR3 is TGCAGTGCTAGACTAGCGGGGGGTCTAGAGACCCAGTACTTC. The encoded protein is CSARLAGGLETQYF.

This clonotype was counted only a few times. The chain has TRBV9 and TRBJ1-5; a weak D match, TRBD1 (6 bases). Per the germline V gene, CDR1 is SGDLS and CDR2 is YYNGEE. The V and J ends lost 2 bases and 3 bases respectively, with 9 bases between them. This CDR3 has 14 amino acids. CDR3 sequence: CASSVGGANQPQHF. CDR3 coding DNA: TGTGCCAGCAGCGTGGGGGGGGCCAATCAGCCCCAGCATTTT.

The rearrangement links TRBV2 to TRBJ1-5; weak D call: TRBD1 (6 bases). The germline CDR1 and CDR2 sequences are SNHLY and FYNNEI. The V end was cut by 0 bases, the J end by 2 bases, with 14 bases between. The CDR3 is 17 residues long. This CDR3 is CASSEARGARGNQPQHF. The CDR3 DNA follows: TGTGCCAGCAGTGAAGCGAGGGGGGCTAGGGGCAATCAGCCCCAGCATTTT. The full variable domain, rest sourced from reference TRBV2 and TRBJ1-5, is EPEVTQTPSHQVTQMGQEVILRCVPISNHLYFYWYRQILGQKVEFLVSFYNNEISEKSEIFDDQFSVERPDGSNFTLKIRSTKLEDSAMYFCASSEARGARGNQPQHFGDGTRLSIL.

Ten or more counts support this clonotype. V usage is TRBV20-1 and J usage is TRBJ2-1; D is perhaps TRBD1 or TRBD2 (5 bases each). This CDR3 region has 11 residues. Trimming stripped 0 bases from V and 13 bases from J, with 10 bases between. The germline V gene has CDR1 DFQATT and CDR2 SNEGSKA (reference sequence). The CDR3 bases are TGCAGTGCTAGAGATTTGGGGGTACAGTTCTTC. Translated, it gives CSARDLGVQFF.

The rearrangement joins TRBV20-1 to TRBJ1-5; D is possibly TRBD1 (5 bases). V was trimmed by 5 bases and J by 6 bases, leaving 11 bases between them. CDR1 is DFQATT, CDR2 SNEGSKA, per germline (reference sequence). The CDR3 sequence is 12 residues long. The chain's CDR3 is CSAGDRGQPQHF. DNA for the CDR3: TGCAGTGCTGGGGACCGGGGTCAGCCCCAGCATTTT.

The chain employs TRBV24-1 and TRBJ2-1; 13 nucleotides agree with TRBD2. In germline, CDR1 is KGHDR, CDR2 SFDVKD. CDR3 length equals 19 residues. V gave up 0 bases and J gave up 4 bases; unmatched junction bases: 8. In DNA, the CDR3 is TGTGCCACCAGTGATTTGATGGATACTAGCGGGAGGGATTACAATGAGCAGTTCTTC. Amino acids: CATSDLMDTSGRDYNEQFF.

J is TRBJ1-1 and V is TRBV5-1; D uncertain. Per the germline V gene, CDR1 is SGHRS and CDR2 is YFSETQ. The CDR3 loop spans 13 amino acids. V lost 4 bases to trimming and J lost 4 bases, with 11 bases between them. CDR3 sequence (DNA): TGCGCCAGCAGCCTGGACGGCCGCACTGAAGCTTTCTTT. Translated: CASSLDGRTEAFF.

In the case of this clonotype: A much larger clone is a single base away; this may be a read error. The V and J genes are TRBV7-9 and TRBJ2-7; tentative D call: TRBD1 (6 bases). V lost 4 bases and J lost 3, with 7 bases in between. Germline CDR1 and CDR2: SEHNR and FQNEAQ (reference sequence). The CDR3 runs 12 residues. Written as DNA, the CDR3 is TGTGCCAGCAGCTGGACAGACTACGAGCAGTACTTC. This sequence encodes CASSWTDYEQYF.

This clonotype appeared a few times. The J gene is TRBJ2-5, the V gene TRBV7-2; 9 nucleotides align to TRBD2. V was pared by 0 bases and J by 5 bases, with 4 bases of the junction left unmatched. CDR1 is SGHTA, CDR2 FQGNSA, per germline. The CDR3 runs 15 residues. The DNA for the CDR3 is TGTGCCAGCAGCTTAGCGCGGCGGGAGGGGGAGACCCAGTACTTC. This translates into CASSLARREGETQYF.

This clonotype was observed many times. This chain uses TRBV4-2 with TRBJ1-3; D not resolved. V lost 0 bases and J lost 0, with 9 bases in between. CDR1 is LGHNA, CDR2 YNFKEQ, per germline. CDR3 size: 16 residues. CDR3 sequence: CASSQDHGNSGNTIYF. In DNA form, the CDR3 reads TGTGCCAGCAGCCAAGATCACGGAAACTCTGGAAACACCATATATTTT.

This clonotype showed up just a few times. The genes are TRBV20-1 and TRBJ2-1; 7 bases are shared with TRBD2. Germline V gives CDR1 DFQATT, CDR2 SNEGSKA (reference sequence). J gave up 4 bases and V 3 bases, and 6 bases lay outside the gene matches. This CDR3 contains 14 residues. CDR3 DNA: TGCAGTGCTAGCGGCACTAGCGTTTACAATGAGCAGTTCTTC. This encodes CSASGTSVYNEQFF.

The chain joins TRBV29-1 to TRBJ2-1; either TRBD1 or TRBD2 may supply D (5 bases each). Germline V gives CDR1 SQVTM, CDR2 ANQGSEA. The CDR3 sequence is 14 residues long. The V and J ends lost 6 bases and 4 bases respectively, with 16 bases between them. For the CDR3, the DNA is TGCAGCGTCCTAACGGGGCGGTTGTACAATGAGCAGTTCTTC. Translated: CSVLTGRLYNEQFF.

As regards this clonotype: One base away lies a much larger clone, so this may be a sequencing read error. The rearrangement links TRBV11-2 to TRBJ2-7, with 8 nucleotides matching TRBD1. CDR1 and CDR2 from the germline V gene are SGHAT and FQNNGV. The CDR3 is 14 residues long. The DNA for the CDR3 is TGTGCCAGCAGCTTAGTCTGGGACAGGCTCGAGCAGCACTTC. Translated: CASSLVWDRLEQHF. Supplemented by reference TRBV11-2 and TRBJ2-7, the full variable domain reads EAGVAQSPRYKIIEKRQSVAFWCNPISGHATLYWYQQILGQGPKLLIQFQNNGVVDDSQLPKDRFSAERLKGVDSTLKIQPAKLEDSAVYLCASSLVWDRLEQHFGPGTRLTVT.

This clonotype came up many times. The chain uses TRBV5-1 and TRBJ2-1; 9 bases are a match to TRBD2. Germline CDR1 and CDR2: SGHRS and YFSETQ. The V gene end was trimmed by 4 bases and the J gene end by 8 bases; junction bases not matched to a gene: 16. The CDR3 extends over 17 amino acids. CDR3 sequence: CASSGGLLAGSGYEQFF. In DNA form, the CDR3 reads TGCGCCAGCAGCGGGGGGTTGCTAGCGGGGTCCGGCTATGAGCAGTTCTTC.

The chain recombines TRBV5-1 with TRBJ1-2; TRBD1 agrees at 10 bases. Losses at the gene ends were 4 bases for V and 3 bases for J; bases not matched to a gene: 6. The CDR3 has 15 amino acids. The V gene's germline CDR1 is SGHRS and CDR2 YFSETQ. CDR3 residues: CASSRGTGDDYGYTF. The CDR3 DNA reads as TGCGCCAGCAGCCGGGGGACAGGGGATGACTATGGCTACACCTTC.

There are many counts of this clonotype. This chain connects TRBV19 to TRBJ2-1; TRBD2 agrees at 10 bases. The germline V gene encodes CDR1 LNHDA and CDR2 SQIVND (reference sequence). The CDR3 is made up of 15 amino acids. J was trimmed by 6 bases and V by 7 bases; bases with no gene match: 9. The CDR3 nucleotides read TGTGCCAGTACAAAAGCGGGAGGGCCCCTCAATGAGCAGTTCTTC. Translated, it gives CASTKAGGPLNEQFF. Filled out from reference TRBV19 and TRBJ2-1, the complete variable domain reads DGGITQSPKYLFRKEGQNVTLSCEQNLNHDAMYWYRQDPGQGLRLIYYSQIVNDFQKGDIAEGYSVSREKKESFPLTVTSAQKNPTAFYLCASTKAGGPLNEQFFGPGTRLTVL.

This clonotype has just one count. The chain combines TRBV15 with TRBJ1-5; the D gene is possibly TRBD1 (5 bases). This CDR3 has 16 residues. Trimming shortened V by 6 bases and J by 0 bases, and 15 bases separated the two germline ends. The germline CDR1 and CDR2 sequences are LNHNV and YYDKDF (reference sequence). The CDR3 DNA is TGTGCCACCAGAGGAAGAGGGACCACTAGCAATCAGCCCCAGCATTTT. It translates to CATRGRGTTSNQPQHF.

The chain couples TRBV28 to TRBJ2-7; D call uncertain. The CDR3 length is 13 residues. V shed 6 bases and J shed 0 bases, with 9 bases lying between them. Germline V gene sequence: CDR1 MDHEN, CDR2 SYDVKM. The CDR3 DNA is TGTGCCAGCAGCCAACCGCCCTCCTACGAGCAGTACTTC. It specifies CASSQPPSYEQYF.

This clonotype was counted only a few times. The chain carries TRBV10-2 and TRBJ2-7, with a possible D match to TRBD2 (5 bases). CDR3 length equals 13 residues. Trimming stripped 8 bases from V and 2 bases from J, with 13 bases between. The germline V gene has CDR1 WSHSY and CDR2 SAAADI. CDR3 nucleotide sequence: TGCGCCAGCCTAGGGCTAGCCGCCTACGAGCAGTACTTC. Translating it yields CASLGLAAYEQYF.

Ten or more counts support this clonotype. At one boundary the junction diverges from the germline segment, which might be a read error. The chain couples TRBV20-1 to TRBJ2-5; TRBD2 matches 12 bases. This CDR3 spans 16 amino acids. Germline CDR1 is DFQATT and CDR2 is SNEGSKA (reference sequence). CDR3 sequence reads: CSARGLAGGYQETQYF. The CDR3 region has the DNA TGCAGTGCCAGAGGTCTAGCGGGAGGGTACCAAGAGACCCAGTACTTC.

The chain combines TRBV29-1 with TRBJ2-5, with a weak D call TRBD1 (7 bases). CDR1 is SQVTM and CDR2 is ANQGSEA in the germline V gene. This CDR3 has 13 amino acids. As DNA, the CDR3 is TGCACCATCCTCGGAGGGGGCTGGGAGACCCAGTACTTC. Translation: CTILGGGWETQYF.

This clonotype showed up just a few times. The chain combines TRBV7-9 with TRBJ2-3; D may be TRBD2 (6 bases). The CDR3 consists of 15 residues. Between the trimmed V and J ends, which lost 2 bases and 0 bases, there was a span of 9 bases. Per germline, CDR1 SEHNR and CDR2 FQNEAQ (reference sequence). The CDR3 nucleotides read TGTGCCAGCAGCTTAATAGCGGCTAGCACAGATACGCAGTATTTT. It is translated as CASSLIAASTDTQYF. The full variable domain, with the rest looked up from reference TRBV7-9 and TRBJ2-3, is DTGVSQNPRHKITKRGQNVTFRCDPISEHNRLYWYRQTLGQGPEFLTYFQNEAQLEKSRLLSDRFSAERPKGSFSTLEIQRTEQGDSAMYLCASSLIAASTDTQYFGPGTRLTVL.

V gene TRBV14 combines with J gene TRBJ1-6, with D hard to call. This CDR3 spans 13 amino acids. The ends were cut back, 3 bases at V and 9 bases at J, with 9 bases in the middle. Germline CDR1 is SGHDN and CDR2 is FVKESK. Here the CDR3 DNA reads TGTGCCAGCAGCCAGGGTTCGGGTTCACCCCTCCACTTT. Protein product: CASSQGSGSPLHF.